These 16 T cell receptor beta chains were sequenced from one sample in a study of identical twins' blood T cells. TCRdb recomputed calls from the 5' RACE reads with MiXCR, one row per CDR3 protein. The sample has about 370,000 distinct CDR3 sequences, about 28% seen once. Sample: PBMCs. Receptors were obtained from a woman between 18 and 49 years old in good health.

A few counts support this clonotype. DNA for the CDR3: TGCAGTGCTAGACTAGGGGGCCGGGGAGCTTTCTTT. Protein sequence: CSARLGGRGAFF. V gene TRBV20-1 combines with J gene TRBJ1-1, with 7 bases identical to TRBD1. V lost 2 bases to trimming and J lost 10 bases; unmatched junction nucleotides: 7. The CDR3 has 12 amino acids. CDR1 is DFQATT and CDR2 is SNEGSKA in the germline V gene (reference sequence).

V is TRBV4-3 and J is TRBJ1-6; the D is unclear. This CDR3 comprises 15 residues. With 2 bases removed from V and 0 bases from J, the gap between germline ends came to 5 bases. Germline V CDR1 and CDR2: LGHNA, YSLEER. The CDR3 coding sequence is TGCGCCAGCAGCCAACGGGACTCCTATAATTCACCCCTCCACTTT. As protein: CASSQRDSYNSPLHF.

Details on this clonotype: Lacking the conserved final phenylalanine or tryptophan, this CDR3 likely reflects a read error. Because the CDR3's place on the DNA is in doubt, the DNA is left out and the CDR3 is given as listed by TCRdb. This chain uses TRBV12-3 or TRBV12-4 with TRBJ1-2. The CDR3 is 9 residues long, counting both termini. This CDR3 is CASSPAFEV.

This clonotype has a count of ten or more. The V gene is TRBV29-1, the J gene TRBJ1-1; D gene ambiguous. V dropped 1 base and J dropped 7 bases, with 7 bases sitting between them. The length of the CDR3 is 11 residues. CDR1 is SQVTM and CDR2 is ANQGSEA in the germline V gene. DNA for the CDR3: TGCAGCGTTGAAGGGCTTGGTGAAGCTTTCTTT. Its protein product is CSVEGLGEAFF.

There are a few counts of this clonotype. The V call is TRBV5-6, the J call TRBJ1-1; D possibly corresponds to TRBD1 (5 bases). The CDR3 is 14 amino acids. Trimming left V 3 bases short and J 0 bases short, with 9 bases between. CDR1 is SGHDT, CDR2 YYEEEE, per germline. This CDR3 is CASSWGLMNTEAFF. Here the CDR3 DNA reads TGTGCCAGCAGCTGGGGCCTCATGAACACTGAAGCTTTCTTT.

This clonotype was observed many times. The gene calls are TRBV11-2 and TRBJ1-6; D remains ambiguous. Germline loops: CDR1 SGHAT, CDR2 FQNNGV. The V and J ends lost 5 bases and 6 bases respectively, with 11 bases between them. The CDR3 runs to 14 residues. DNA for the CDR3: TGTGCCAGCAGCCCCAATTGGAGTAATTCACCCCTCCACTTT. It yields the protein CASSPNWSNSPLHF. The full variable domain, completed using reference TRBV11-2 and TRBJ1-6, is EAGVAQSPRYKIIEKRQSVAFWCNPISGHATLYWYQQILGQGPKLLIQFQNNGVVDDSQLPKDRFSAERLKGVDSTLKIQPAKLEDSAVYLCASSPNWSNSPLHFGNGTRLTVT.

This clonotype was counted between two and nine times. The CDR3 here is CASSQGHGYTF. The DNA of the CDR3 is TGTGCCAGCAGTCAGGGACATGGCTACACCTTC. This chain joins TRBV27 and TRBJ1-2, with TRBD1 as a possible D gene (5 bases). Trimming took off 5 bases at V and 6 bases at J, with 7 bases between the two ends. The CDR3 extends over 11 amino acids. Germline V gives CDR1 MNHEY, CDR2 SMNVEV (reference sequence).

This clonotype occurred a few times. The chain uses TRBV7-9 and TRBJ2-2; 7 positions match TRBD2. The CDR3 contains 15 residues. The V gene end was trimmed by 5 bases and the J gene end by 8 bases; junction bases not matched to a gene: 11. Looked up from germline, CDR1 is SEHNR and CDR2 is FQNEAQ (reference sequence). In nucleotides, the CDR3 is TGTGCCAGCAGCCTTTTTGCGGGAGTTCCTGGGGAGCTGTTTTTT. It codes for CASSLFAGVPGELFF.

V gene TRBV5-6 combines with J gene TRBJ1-1; unclear D gene. The CDR3 is 13 residues long. Germline-derived CDR1 and CDR2 are SGHDT and YYEEEE. V dropped 6 bases and J dropped 5 bases, with 14 bases sitting between them. In DNA form, the CDR3 reads TGTGCCAGCATCAAGTCCCCGGAGACTGAAGCTTTCTTT. Protein product: CASIKSPETEAFF. Looking up the rest from reference TRBV5-6 and TRBJ1-1 gives the full variable domain: DAGVTQSPTHLIKTRGQQVTLRCSPKSGHDTVSWYQQALGQGPQFIFQYYEEEERQRGNFPDRFSGHQFPNYSSELNVNALLLGDSALYLCASIKSPETEAFFGQGTRLTVV.

This clonotype was found many times. This rearrangement joins TRBV29-1 to TRBJ1-1, with D unclear. Germline-derived CDR1 and CDR2 are SQVTM and ANQGSEA. V lost 4 bases and J lost 4, with 7 bases in between. The CDR3 spans 11 residues. CDR3 DNA: TGCAGCGTTGGAGGAAGCACTGAAGCTTTCTTT. Translated: CSVGGSTEAFF.

V gene TRBV5-1 combines with J gene TRBJ2-7; either TRBD1 or TRBD2 may supply D (6 bases each). Trimming cost V 2 bases and J 4 bases, with 16 bases left between them. CDR1 is SGHRS, CDR2 YFSETQ, per germline. CDR3 length equals 15 residues. The CDR3 region is CASSFKEGGGYEQYF. The DNA for the CDR3 is TGCGCCAGCAGCTTTAAAGAGGGGGGTGGGTACGAGCAGTACTTC.

The J gene is TRBJ1-3, the V gene TRBV7-9, with D tentatively TRBD1 (5 bases). The CDR3 consists of 15 residues. Germline V gene sequence: CDR1 SEHNR, CDR2 FQNEAQ (reference sequence). V shed 0 bases and J shed 3 bases, with 9 bases lying between them. CDR3 protein: CASSLAGTFGNTIYF. DNA for the CDR3: TGTGCCAGCAGCTTAGCGGGGACTTTTGGAAACACCATATATTTT.

V is TRBV3-1 and J is TRBJ2-2; D tentatively fits TRBD1 or TRBD2 (5 bases each). Germline V CDR1 and CDR2: LGHDT, YNNKEL (reference sequence). This CDR3 has 13 residues. With 8 bases removed from V and 6 bases from J, the gap between germline ends came to 13 bases. The CDR3 region has the DNA TGTGCCAGCGCAGGACGAGGGGCCGGGGAGCTGTTTTTT. It specifies CASAGRGAGELFF.

This clonotype was seen at least ten times. The chain employs TRBV7-2 and TRBJ2-5; D is ambiguous. CDR1 is SGHTA, CDR2 FQGNSA, per germline. V lost 3 bases, J lost 4 bases, and 12 bases lay in between. The CDR3 is made up of 14 amino acids. The CDR3 coding sequence is TGTGCCAGCAGCTTCTCCAGTCTCACAGAGACCCAGTACTTC. Translating gives CASSFSSLTETQYF.

The chain joins TRBV20-1 to TRBJ1-1; D is unresolved. The germline V gene has CDR1 DFQATT and CDR2 SNEGSKA (reference sequence). V dropped 4 bases and J dropped 0 bases, with 12 bases sitting between them. The CDR3 consists of 14 residues. CDR3 DNA: TGCAGTGCTACCCGGACGGTAATGAACACTGAAGCTTTCTTT. The encoded protein is CSATRTVMNTEAFF.

In regard to this clonotype: One end of the junction does not line up with germline, which may come from a read error. The chain couples TRBV11-3 to TRBJ2-7, with D perhaps TRBD2 (5 bases). Germline lookup yields CDR1 SGHNT and CDR2 YENEEA. The CDR3 is made up of 12 amino acids. CDR3 protein: CASNSRSGEQYF. For the CDR3, the DNA is TGCGCCAGCAACTCGCGCAGCGGCGAGCAGTACTTC.